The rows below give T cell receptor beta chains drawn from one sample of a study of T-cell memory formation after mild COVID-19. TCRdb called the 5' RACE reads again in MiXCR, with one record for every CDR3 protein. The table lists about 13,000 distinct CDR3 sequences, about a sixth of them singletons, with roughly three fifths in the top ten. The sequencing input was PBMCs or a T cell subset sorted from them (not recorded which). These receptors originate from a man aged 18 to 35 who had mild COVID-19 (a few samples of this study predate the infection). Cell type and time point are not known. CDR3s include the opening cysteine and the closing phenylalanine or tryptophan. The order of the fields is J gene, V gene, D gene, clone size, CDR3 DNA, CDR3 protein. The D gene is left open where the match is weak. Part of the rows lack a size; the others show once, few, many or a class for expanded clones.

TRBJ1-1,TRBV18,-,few,TGTGCCAGCTCACCAGAGCGTATTCTGAAAGCTTTCTTT,CASSPERILKAFF
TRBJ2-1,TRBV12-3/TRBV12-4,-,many,TGTGCCAGCAGTTTACAATGGCAGATTGAGCAGTTCTTC,CASSLQWQIEQFF
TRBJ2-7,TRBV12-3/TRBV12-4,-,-,TGTGCCAGCAGTAACAGGGGGGGTGCCGAGCAGTACTTC,CASSNRGGAEQYF
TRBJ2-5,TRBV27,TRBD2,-,TGTGCCAGCAGTGGGGGGGGACCCCAGTACTTC,CASSGGGPQYF
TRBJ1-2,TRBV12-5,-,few,TGTGCTAGTGGTTTGGTACTCCACACCTTC,CASGLVLHTF
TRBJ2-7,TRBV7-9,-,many,TGTGCCAGCAGCTTAGCGCGAGGTAAAGTAGCCTACGAGCAGTACTTC,CASSLARGKVAYEQYF
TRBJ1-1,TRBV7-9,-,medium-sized,TGTGCCAGCAGCTCGAAACAGGAATTCACTGAAGCTTTCTTT,CASSSKQEFTEAFF
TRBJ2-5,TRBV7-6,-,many,TGTGCCAGCATGCTCGACAGTTTTGGTGAGACCCAGTACTTC,CASMLDSFGETQYF
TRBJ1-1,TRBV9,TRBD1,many,TGTGCCAGCAGCCCCCGGGACAGACTAAACACTGAAGCTTTCTTT,CASSPRDRLNTEAFF
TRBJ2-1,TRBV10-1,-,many,TGCGCCAGCAGTGAAGGTGTAAGGGAGCAGTTCTTC,CASSEGVREQFF
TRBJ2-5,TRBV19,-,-,TGTGCCACCTCACAGGGAAAGACCCAGTACTTC,CATSQGKTQYF
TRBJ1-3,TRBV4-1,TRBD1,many,TGCGCCAGCAGCCAAGTATACGGTCAAGACAGGGTCGGAAACACCATATATTTT,CASSQVYGQDRVGNTIYF
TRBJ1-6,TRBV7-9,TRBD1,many,TGTGCCAGCAGCCGTCGGACAGGCGCGGATTCACCCCTCCACTTT,CASSRRTGADSPLHF
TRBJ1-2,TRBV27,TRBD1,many,TGTGCCAGCAGTTTTCGGGACAGGGACTTAGGCTACACCTTC,CASSFRDRDLGYTF
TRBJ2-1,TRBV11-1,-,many,TGTGCCAGCAGCTTTGGCCGTTGGACAGACTACAATGAGCAGTTCTTC,CASSFGRWTDYNEQFF
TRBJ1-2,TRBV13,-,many,TGTGCCAGCAGCTTATCCACCGGGGTGGCCCGCTATGGCTACACCTTC,CASSLSTGVARYGYTF
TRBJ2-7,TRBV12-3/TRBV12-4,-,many,TGTGCCAGCAGCTTAGGCTACGAGCAGTACTTC,CASSLGYEQYF
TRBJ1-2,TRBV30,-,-,TGTGCCTGGCGGACGGCCCTTCGGGCGGGCGGCTACACCTTC,CAWRTALRAGGYTF
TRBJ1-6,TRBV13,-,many,TGTGCCTGCTACTGCTACAATTCCGGGGAGTCCTATAATTCACCCCTCCACTTT,CACYCYNSGESYNSPLHF
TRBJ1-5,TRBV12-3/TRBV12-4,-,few,TGTGCCAGCAATCAGCCCCAGCATTTT,CASNQPQHF
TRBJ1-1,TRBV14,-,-,TGTGCCAGCAGCCAAGGGGTGTGTGGGGTGAAGACTGAAGCTTTCTTT,CASSQGVCGVKTEAFF
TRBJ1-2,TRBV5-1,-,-,TGCGCCAGCAGCCCTTGGGGGGAGCAGAACTATGGCTACACCTTC,CASSPWGEQNYGYTF
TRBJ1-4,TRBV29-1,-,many,TGCAGCGTTGTGACAGGTGGGGAAAAACTGTTTTTT,CSVVTGGEKLFF
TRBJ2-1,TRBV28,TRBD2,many,TGTGCCAGCAGTTTAGAGCGGGGGGCTCCCTTCAACAATGAGCAGTTCTTC,CASSLERGAPFNNEQFF
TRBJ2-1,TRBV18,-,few,TGTGCCAGCTCACCTTGGCCTTCACTCGACAATGAGCAGTTCTTC,CASSPWPSLDNEQFF
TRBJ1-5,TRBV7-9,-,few,TGTGCCAGCAGCTTAGGTGGGTGGCAGCCTCAGCCCCAGCATTTT,CASSLGGWQPQPQHF
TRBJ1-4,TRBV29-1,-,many,TGCAGCGCCGAAGGGGGAACTAATGAAAAACTGTTTTTT,CSAEGGTNEKLFF
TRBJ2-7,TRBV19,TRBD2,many,TGTGCCAGTAGCTCGGGGGGACCCTACGAGCAGTACTTC,CASSSGGPYEQYF
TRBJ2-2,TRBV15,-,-,TGTGCCACCAGGGTCAACGTTCTGTTCCCCGGGGAGCTGTTTTTT,CATRVNVLFPGELFF
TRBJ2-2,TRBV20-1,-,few,TGCAGTGCTCACGAAGGATACACCGGGGAGCTGTTTTTT,CSAHEGYTGELFF
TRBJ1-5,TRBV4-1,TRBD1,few,TGCGCCAGCAGCCAAGATTCCGACAGGGTAACGGGGATCCAGCCCCAGCATTTT,CASSQDSDRVTGIQPQHF
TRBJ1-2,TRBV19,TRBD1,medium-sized,TGTGCCAGTAGACCGGGACAGAGCTATGGCTACACCTTC,CASRPGQSYGYTF
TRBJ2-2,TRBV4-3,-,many,TGCGCCAGCAGACTCGAAATCAGTTCCGGGGAGCTGTTTTTT,CASRLEISSGELFF
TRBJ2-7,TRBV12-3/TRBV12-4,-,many,TGTGCCAGCAGTTTTCGGCAGGACTCCTACGAGCAGTACTTC,CASSFRQDSYEQYF
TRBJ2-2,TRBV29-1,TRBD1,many,TGCAGCGTTGAAGATAGGGGACAGGGGGCTTCGTACACCGGGGAGCTGTTTTTT,CSVEDRGQGASYTGELFF
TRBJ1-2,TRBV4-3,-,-,TGCGCCAGCAGCCAAGAGCCCGGCTGGGGTGGCTACACCTTC,CASSQEPGWGGYTF
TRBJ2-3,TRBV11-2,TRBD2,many,TGTGCCAGCAGCTTATCGGGGACTAAGCAGTATTTT,CASSLSGTKQYF
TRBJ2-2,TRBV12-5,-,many,TGTGCTAGTGGTTTGACGCCCTACAGGGGGTGGACTAGCACCGGGGAGCTGTTTTTT,CASGLTPYRGWTSTGELFF
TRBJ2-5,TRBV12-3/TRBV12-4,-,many,TGTGCCAGCAGTTTAGTCCCGACTGGGCAAGAGACCCAGTACTTC,CASSLVPTGQETQYF
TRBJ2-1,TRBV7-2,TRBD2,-,TGTGCCAGCAGCCGAGAAATAGCGGGAGGAAAGGGATTCTTC,CASSREIAGGKGFF
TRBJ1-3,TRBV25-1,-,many,TGTGCCAGCAGTGAATCTACCGCCTCATATGGAAACACCATATATTTT,CASSESTASYGNTIYF
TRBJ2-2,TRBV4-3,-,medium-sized,TGCGCCAGCAGCCAGGTGTCCACGAACACCGGGGAGCTGTTTTTT,CASSQVSTNTGELFF
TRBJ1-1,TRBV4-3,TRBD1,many,TGCGCCAGCACCACAGGGGCGTTGAACACTGAAGCTTTCTTT,CASTTGALNTEAFF
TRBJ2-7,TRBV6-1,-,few,TGTGCCAGCAGTGCCCAGGAGGGGCTTCCCTACGAGCAGTACTTC,CASSAQEGLPYEQYF
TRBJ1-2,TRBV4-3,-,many,TGCGCCAGCAGCCAAGAAGGTCCCCTAAGATGGAACTATGGCTACACCTTC,CASSQEGPLRWNYGYTF
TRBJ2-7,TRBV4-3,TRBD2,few,TGCGCCAGCAGCCTTAGGACTAGCGGGGGGACCTACGAGCAGTACTTC,CASSLRTSGGTYEQYF
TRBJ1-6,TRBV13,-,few,TGTGCCAGCAGCTTAGGCCCGCATCGGAATTCACCCCTCCACTTT,CASSLGPHRNSPLHF
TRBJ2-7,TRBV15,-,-,TGTGCCACCAGCTCACCTTCGGACGAGCAGTACTTC,CATSSPSDEQYF
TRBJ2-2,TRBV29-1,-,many,TGCAGCGTTAGTGGGGACCCTACCGGGGAGCTGTTTTTT,CSVSGDPTGELFF
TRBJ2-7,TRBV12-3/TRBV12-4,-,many,TGTGCCAGCAGCCCGCCAACGGGGATAGCCTACGAGCAGTACTTC,CASSPPTGIAYEQYF